Listed below are T cell receptor beta chains from one sample, sequenced in a study of blood T cells in healthy people across ages. TCRdb independently ran MiXCR on the 5' RACE reads; one entry per CDR3 protein. Among about a million distinct CDR3 sequences listed, roughly 51% were seen once. The sequenced material came from blood. Receptors originate from a woman between 55 and 75 years old in good health. Both conserved end residues are part of each CDR3. The D gene is left open where the match is weak. Rows give clone size only sometimes, using once, few, many, or a class for an expanded clone.

D gene: -
J gene: TRBJ1-2
clone size: few
V gene: TRBV6-2/TRBV6-3
CDR3 length: 17
CDR3 DNA: TGTGCCAGCAGTTACTCGATTGTAAGGACCACTAACTATGGCTACACCTTC
CDR3 protein: CASSYSIVRTTNYGYTF

D gene: -
J gene: TRBJ2-7
clone size: -
V gene: TRBV14
CDR3 length: 15
CDR3 DNA: TGTGCCAGCAGCCAGAAGTTATTCCCCTCCTACGAGCAGTACTTC
CDR3 protein: CASSQKLFPSYEQYF

D gene: -
J gene: TRBJ2-5
clone size: -
V gene: TRBV3-1
CDR3 length: 14
CDR3 DNA: TGTGCCAGCGGGGGAGGCCCGAGGCAAGAGACCCAGTACTTC
CDR3 protein: CASGGGPRQETQYF

D gene: TRBD1
J gene: TRBJ2-3
clone size: once
V gene: TRBV5-1
CDR3 length: 14
CDR3 DNA: TGCGCCAGCTGGCTCGGACAGGGTTCAGATACGCAGTATTTT
CDR3 protein: CASWLGQGSDTQYF

D gene: TRBD1
J gene: TRBJ2-2
clone size: -
V gene: TRBV2
CDR3 length: 14
CDR3 DNA: TGTGCCAGCAGGGGTACAGGGGAAACCGGGGAGCTGTTTTTT
CDR3 protein: CASRGTGETGELFF

D gene: -
J gene: TRBJ2-3
clone size: -
V gene: TRBV15
CDR3 length: 16
CDR3 DNA: TGTGCCACCAGCAGAGATGGGCCTACTAGCACAGATACGCAGTATTTT
CDR3 protein: CATSRDGPTSTDTQYF

D gene: -
J gene: TRBJ2-7
clone size: -
V gene: TRBV20-1
CDR3 length: 11
CDR3 DNA: TGCAGTGCTAGTCCAGGGAGCGAGCAGTACTTC
CDR3 protein: CSASPGSEQYF

D gene: TRBD2
J gene: TRBJ2-1
clone size: -
V gene: TRBV20-1
CDR3 length: 16
CDR3 DNA: TGCAGTGCCAAGATGTATGGTCTAGCGGGCTACAATGAGCAGTTCTTC
CDR3 protein: CSAKMYGLAGYNEQFF

D gene: -
J gene: TRBJ2-3
clone size: -
V gene: TRBV11-3
CDR3 length: 16
CDR3 DNA: TGTGCCAGCAGCCCAGGGATACTCTCTAGCACAGATACGCAGTATTTT
CDR3 protein: CASSPGILSSTDTQYF

D gene: -
J gene: TRBJ1-2
clone size: -
V gene: TRBV4-3
CDR3 length: 15
CDR3 DNA: TGCGCCAGCAGCCAAGAGGCAGGAACAGTCTATGGCTACACCTTC
CDR3 protein: CASSQEAGTVYGYTF

D gene: -
J gene: TRBJ2-7
clone size: -
V gene: TRBV10-1
CDR3 length: 13
CDR3 DNA: TGCGCCAGCAGTAAGGCTAACTCCTACGAGCAGTACTTC
CDR3 protein: CASSKANSYEQYF

D gene: TRBD2
J gene: TRBJ2-7
clone size: -
V gene: TRBV4-1
CDR3 length: 16
CDR3 DNA: TGCGCCAGCAGCCAGAGCGGGAGCGCCCACTCCTACGAGCAGTACTTC
CDR3 protein: CASSQSGSAHSYEQYF

D gene: -
J gene: TRBJ1-2
clone size: few
V gene: TRBV2
CDR3 length: 14
CDR3 DNA: TGTGCCAGCAGTGAAGCAGGGGGAAACTATGGCTACACCTTC
CDR3 protein: CASSEAGGNYGYTF

D gene: TRBD2
J gene: TRBJ2-5
clone size: -
V gene: TRBV4-2
CDR3 length: 18
CDR3 DNA: TGTGCCAGCAGCCAAGAGGTCGGGACTAGCGGGAGGGGGGAGACCCAGTACTTC
CDR3 protein: CASSQEVGTSGRGETQYF

D gene: -
J gene: TRBJ2-3
clone size: once
V gene: TRBV2
CDR3 length: 14
CDR3 DNA: TGTGCCAGCAGTGAGGGGCGGGCCACAGATACGCAGTATTTT
CDR3 protein: CASSEGRATDTQYF

D gene: -
J gene: TRBJ2-1
clone size: -
V gene: TRBV5-1
CDR3 length: 14
CDR3 DNA: TGCGCCAGCAGCTCACGGGACTTATACAATGAGCAGTTCTTC
CDR3 protein: CASSSRDLYNEQFF

D gene: TRBD1
J gene: TRBJ2-6
clone size: -
V gene: TRBV12-3/TRBV12-4
CDR3 length: 18
CDR3 DNA: TGTGCCAGCAGTAAGATGGGACAGGGAATCTCTGGGGCCAACGTCCTGACTTTC
CDR3 protein: CASSKMGQGISGANVLTF

D gene: -
J gene: TRBJ2-7
clone size: few
V gene: TRBV4-1
CDR3 length: 13
CDR3 DNA: TGCGCCAGCAGCCCCGTAGGGGGCTACGAGCAGTACTTC
CDR3 protein: CASSPVGGYEQYF

D gene: -
J gene: TRBJ1-5
clone size: -
V gene: TRBV6-6
CDR3 length: 13
CDR3 DNA: TGTGCCAGCAGGAGCGACACAATGCAGCCCCAGCATTTT
CDR3 protein: CASRSDTMQPQHF